The TCR beta chain under discussion was sequenced for a study of blood T cell repertoires in COVID-19. About the research overall: The samples span acute and convalescent COVID-19 from the United States, Italy and Spain. T cells, B-cell-depleted T cells, or PBMCs provided the cDNA or gDNA that served as material.

In the original analysis: Estimation of nucleated cell counts was performed using reference gene primer amplification. Sequenced by immunoSEQ multiplex PCR; TCRdb stores in-frame clones only, minus some. The D gene and trimming were derived from the DNA, and the V and J assignments and clone size from that table. The data hold roughly 100,000 clones, with 82% observed a single time. The V gene's germline CDR1 is MNHEY and CDR2 SVGAGI. The CDR3 runs 15 residues. Trimming stripped 2 bases from V and 2 bases from J, with 13 bases between. This clone was found once. The TCR comes from a man between 60 and 75 years old with acute or convalescent COVID-19. V gene TRBV6-5 combines with J gene TRBJ2-7, with D possibly matching TRBD2 (5 bases). Sequenced input: peripheral blood. The CDR3 region is CASSYGPGETYEQYF. The CDR3 nucleotides are TGTGCCAGCAGTTACGGACCCGGGGAGACCTACGAGCAGTACTTC.